The 32 T cell receptor beta chains given below trace back to one sample, sequenced in a study of control samples from healthy donors and cancer patients. Data came from immunoSEQ multiplex PCR; TCRdb stores just in-frame clones and leaves some out. The data hold approximately 30,000 clones, with around 94% observed a single time. Sequences were obtained from blood. These receptor sequences come from a man in his fifties or sixties in good health.

The chain recombines TRBV14 with TRBJ2-1; D is ambiguous. The CDR3 runs to 14 residues. The germline gives CDR1 SGHDN, CDR2 FVKESK. The germline V and J ends were trimmed by 4 bases and 4 bases, with 11 bases remaining between them. The chain's CDR3 is CASSRVDPYNEQFF. DNA for the CDR3: TGTGCCAGCAGCCGGGTCGACCCGTACAATGAGCAGTTCTTC.

V and J are TRBV12-2 and TRBJ1-1; no check of the table's D call, TRBD1, against the DNA was made. TRBV12-2 is annotated as a pseudogene. The CDR3 runs 15 residues. Here the CDR3 DNA reads TGTGCAAGTCGCCTACAGGGGGTGCGGAACACTGAAGCTTTCTTT. Encoded protein: CASRLQGVRNTEAFF.

This chain connects TRBV7-2 to TRBJ2-4; D is possibly TRBD2 (6 bases). V lost 0 bases and J 2 bases, leaving 14 bases between the germline ends. This CDR3 comprises 17 residues. Germline loops: CDR1 SGHTA, CDR2 FQGNSA. The CDR3 nucleotides read TGTGCCAGCAGCTTAGCCGGGACTTTACGGACCAAAAACATTCAGTACTTC. Amino acids: CASSLAGTLRTKNIQYF. Full variable domain (outside the CDR3, taken from reference TRBV7-2 and TRBJ2-4): GAGVSQSPSNKVTEKGKDVELRCDPISGHTALYWYRQSLGQGLEFLIYFQGNSAPDKSGLPSDRFSAERTGGSVSTLTIQRTQQEDSAVYLCASSLAGTLRTKNIQYFGAGTRLSVL.

This chain joins TRBV5-1 and TRBJ2-7; D unclear. Germline values: CDR1 SGHRS, CDR2 YFSETQ. V lost 2 bases, J lost 0 bases, and 15 bases lay in between. CDR3 length: 16 residues. CDR3 sequence: CASSLRSASSSYEQYF. CDR3 coding DNA: TGCGCCAGCAGCTTACGCTCGGCCTCGAGCTCCTACGAGCAGTACTTC.

The V gene is TRBV6-5, the J gene TRBJ1-1, with D maybe TRBD1 (6 bases). Germline-derived CDR1 and CDR2 are MNHEY and SVGAGI. This CDR3 is 14 amino acids long. V lost 7 bases, J lost 1 base, and 13 bases lay in between. The CDR3 sequence: CASIGTNTNTEAFF. The CDR3 DNA is TGTGCCAGCATAGGGACAAATACGAACACTGAAGCTTTCTTT.

V usage is TRBV5-1 and J usage is TRBJ1-1; D is perhaps TRBD1 (6 bases). This CDR3 contains 16 residues. CDR1 SGHRS and CDR2 YFSETQ come from the germline V gene. The germline V and J ends were trimmed by 0 bases and 4 bases, with 16 bases remaining between them. The CDR3 sequence: CASSLGHLTGSTEAFF. The CDR3, as DNA: TGCGCCAGCAGCTTGGGTCACCTAACAGGGTCCACTGAAGCTTTCTTT.

J is TRBJ2-7 and V is TRBV14; TRBD1 is a possible D gene (5 bases). The V end lost 5 bases, the J end lost 0 bases, and 17 bases lay between the germline ends. The CDR3 consists of 16 residues. Per the germline V gene, CDR1 is SGHDN and CDR2 is FVKESK. CDR3: CASSSRTVQGSYEQYF. DNA for the CDR3: TGTGCCAGCAGCTCCCGGACGGTGCAGGGCTCCTACGAGCAGTACTTC.

The rearrangement joins TRBV5-6 to TRBJ2-7, with 12 nucleotides matching TRBD2. The length of the CDR3 is 15 residues. Germline loops: CDR1 SGHDT, CDR2 YYEEEE. Trimming at V came to 2 bases and at J to 4 bases, leaving 4 bases not matched to a gene. The CDR3 DNA sequence: TGTGCCAGCAGCTTTCTAGCGGGGGGGACTTACGAGCAGTACTTC. Protein: CASSFLAGGTYEQYF.

The rearrangement links TRBV6-5 to TRBJ2-7, with 9 nucleotides matching TRBD1. The CDR3 length is 15 residues. Trimming removed 6 bases from V and 5 bases from J; junction bases left unmatched: 11. Germline V gene lookup returns CDR1 MNHEY and CDR2 SVGAGI. For the CDR3, the DNA is TGTGCCAGCAGGTCCACAGGGGGCGCGTTCAACGAGCAGTACTTC. It is translated as CASRSTGGAFNEQYF.

This chain uses TRBV19 with TRBJ2-7; D is perhaps TRBD2 (7 bases). The germline gives CDR1 LNHDA, CDR2 SQIVND (reference sequence). V was shortened by 3 bases and J by 2 bases, with 11 bases between the two germline ends. The CDR3 extends over 14 amino acids. The CDR3 sequence: CASSMDSGTYEQYF. CDR3 bases: TGTGCCAGTAGTATGGACAGCGGGACCTACGAGCAGTACTTC.

The gene calls are TRBV9 and TRBJ1-1, with D possibly being TRBD1 (5 bases). Germline V gene lookup returns CDR1 SGDLS and CDR2 YYNGEE. Between the trimmed V and J ends, which lost 0 bases and 8 bases, there was a span of 11 bases. CDR3 length: 13 residues. DNA for the CDR3: TGTGCCAGCAGCGTAGTCCCCTCAGGGGAAGCTTTCTTT. Translated: CASSVVPSGEAFF.

The rearrangement links TRBV5-6 to TRBJ2-1, with a possible D match to TRBD1 (7 bases). Per germline, CDR1 SGHDT and CDR2 YYEEEE. Trimming took 4 bases from V and 2 from J, leaving 10 bases between them. The CDR3 covers 14 residues. CDR3 sequence: CASSQGGAYNEQFF. Written as DNA, the CDR3 is TGTGCCAGCAGCCAGGGGGGTGCCTACAATGAGCAGTTCTTC.

The chain has TRBV7-9 and TRBJ1-2, with D unresolved. V dropped 5 bases and J dropped 7 bases, with 17 bases sitting between them. CDR1 SEHNR and CDR2 FQNEAQ come from the germline V gene (reference sequence). CDR3 length: 14 residues. The CDR3 DNA reads as TGTGCCAGCAGCCCCGTTGTGTTGTCGGGTGGCTACACCTTC. This gives the protein CASSPVVLSGGYTF.

The chain has TRBV19 and TRBJ2-3; 9 bases agree with TRBD2. CDR1 is LNHDA, CDR2 SQIVND, per germline (reference sequence). Trimming cost V 6 bases and J 9 bases; bases outside gene matches: 4. The CDR3 sequence is 12 residues long. CDR3 protein: CASRLAGETQYF. The CDR3 DNA is TGTGCCAGTAGATTAGCGGGAGAGACGCAGTATTTT.

The chain carries TRBV11-2 and TRBJ2-5; 10 bases agree with TRBD1. CDR1 is SGHAT, CDR2 FQNNGV, per germline. V gave up 4 bases and J gave up 5 bases; unmatched junction bases: 7. The CDR3 is 15 amino acids. The CDR3 sequence: CASSSGTGARETQYF. CDR3 DNA: TGTGCCAGCAGCTCAGGGACAGGGGCTAGGGAGACCCAGTACTTC.

The CDR3 nucleotides read TGTGCCAGCAGTGTCATCGCTAGCGGTTCATACAATGAGCAGTTCTTC. This translates into CASSVIASGSYNEQFF. V usage is TRBV25-1 and J usage is TRBJ2-1, with TRBD2 matching over 7 bases. Germline V gene data show CDR1 as MGHDK and CDR2 as SYGVNS. V dropped 4 bases and J dropped 4; count of bases not matched to a gene: 10. The CDR3 has 16 amino acids.

The chain joins TRBV6-5 to TRBJ1-5; TRBD1 matches 8 bases. Germline V CDR1 and CDR2: MNHEY, SVGAGI. The CDR3 has 15 residues. The J segment lost 3 bases and the V segment lost 6 bases, leaving 7 bases of the junction unmatched. The DNA of the CDR3 is TGTGCCAGCAGCGAGGGACAGGCCCTCAATCAGCCCCAGCATTTT. Protein product: CASSEGQALNQPQHF.

V gene TRBV28 combines with J gene TRBJ1-1; D remains unclear. The CDR3 runs to 12 residues. Germline assignment: CDR1 MDHEN and CDR2 SYDVKM. V was clipped by 3 bases and J by 11 bases, with 13 bases between them. DNA for the CDR3: TGTGCCAGCAGTTTTCCGACGCGGTGGGCTTTCTTT. Translation gives CASSFPTRWAFF.

This chain connects TRBV6-6 to TRBJ1-6, with 7 bases aligning to TRBD1. This CDR3 comprises 18 residues. With 5 bases clipped from V and 3 bases from J, the junction kept 13 bases outside the gene matches. Looked up from germline, CDR1 is MNHNY and CDR2 is SVGAGI (reference sequence). This CDR3 reads CASSRTGGGLLYNSPLHF. The CDR3 nucleotides read TGTGCCAGCAGTCGGACAGGAGGGGGTCTCCTCTATAATTCACCCCTCCACTTT.

The rearrangement uses TRBV27 and TRBJ2-7, with 9 bases fitting TRBD2. V lost 8 bases and J lost 5; bases outside the gene matches: 10. The germline V gene encodes CDR1 MNHEY and CDR2 SMNVEV (reference sequence). This CDR3 comprises 14 residues. Here the CDR3 reads CASSPAGGSNEQYF. CDR3 bases: TGTGCCAGCTCCCCAGCGGGGGGTTCCAACGAGCAGTACTTC.

The CDR3 is CASSLTYGSPLHF. The CDR3 nucleotides are TGTGCCAGCAGTTTAACGTACGGTTCACCCCTCCACTTT. This sequence joins TRBV12-3 or TRBV12-4 and TRBJ1-6; D ambiguous. The CDR3 has 13 residues. With 2 bases removed from V and 9 bases from J, the gap between germline ends came to 8 bases.

To note about this clone: Relative to the germline gene, one junction end is altered; a read error may explain this. The chain has TRBV5-5 and TRBJ1-1, with TRBD1 matching 8 bases. Germline CDR1 and CDR2: SGHKS and YYEKEE (reference sequence). The CDR3 length is 14 residues. CDR3 sequence: CASSKDRVKTEAFF. In DNA, the CDR3 is TGTGCCAGCAGCAAGGACAGGGTGAAGACTGAAGCTTTCTTT.

This CDR3 is CASSVASGGAGKTQYF. The DNA for the CDR3 is TGTGCCAGCAGCGTAGCTTCCGGGGGGGCCGGGAAGACCCAGTACTTC. This rearrangement joins TRBV9 to TRBJ2-5, with 8 bases that match TRBD2. CDR1 and CDR2 from the germline V gene are SGDLS and YYNGEE. V lost 0 bases, J lost 6 bases, and 10 bases stayed unmatched. This CDR3 is built from 16 residues. Based on the CDR3 plus reference TRBV9 and TRBJ2-5, the full variable domain is DSGVTQTPKHLITATGQRVTLRCSPRSGDLSVYWYQQSLDQGLQFLIQYYNGEERAKGNILERFSAQQFPDLHSELNLSSLELGDSALYFCASSVASGGAGKTQYFGPGTRLLVL.

The chain links TRBV5-5 to TRBJ1-2, with 7 bases that match TRBD1. The CDR3 length is 15 residues. V shed 4 bases, J shed 0 bases, and the junction held 6 bases outside the gene matches. CDR1 is SGHKS and CDR2 is YYEKEE in the germline V gene (reference sequence). The CDR3 DNA follows: TGTGCCAGCAGCCCCCAGGGGGTTACTAACTATGGCTACACCTTC. Amino acid sequence: CASSPQGVTNYGYTF.

As regards this clone: The sample holds other DNA sequences that translate to the same CDR3. This sequence joins TRBV19 and TRBJ2-7, with 10 positions matching TRBD2. CDR1 is LNHDA, CDR2 SQIVND, per germline (reference sequence). The V and J ends lost 3 bases and 3 bases, in that order; junction bases with no gene match: 11. The CDR3 is made up of 17 amino acids. CDR3: CASSIGGGLAGVYEQYF. The CDR3 bases are TGTGCCAGTAGTATCGGGGGAGGGCTAGCGGGGGTCTACGAGCAGTACTTC.

J is TRBJ1-1 and V is TRBV10-2; D remains ambiguous. The germline V gene has CDR1 WSHSY and CDR2 SAAADI. The CDR3 sequence is 14 residues long. V was clipped by 6 bases and J by 1 base, with 12 bases between them. CDR3 protein: CASSYTDGNTEAFF. CDR3 DNA sequence: TGCGCCAGCAGCTACACGGACGGGAACACTGAAGCTTTCTTT.

The V gene is TRBV5-6, the J gene TRBJ2-5; the match to TRBD2 covers 8 bases. The V gene end was trimmed by 1 base and the J gene end by 5 bases; junction bases not matched to a gene: 4. Germline assignment: CDR1 SGHDT and CDR2 YYEEEE. The length of the CDR3 is 14 residues. The DNA of the CDR3 is TGTGCCAGCAGCTTGAGGACTAGCATGGAGACCCAGTACTTC. It yields the protein CASSLRTSMETQYF.

This rearrangement joins TRBV5-4 to TRBJ2-2; perhaps TRBD1 as D (5 bases). CDR3 length equals 17 residues. Trimming removed 0 bases at V and 6 bases at J, with 18 bases between. Per the germline V gene, CDR1 is SGHNT and CDR2 is YYREEE (reference sequence). The CDR3 loop reads CASSLELGQGIAGELFF. In DNA, the CDR3 is TGTGCCAGCAGCTTGGAGTTGGGGCAAGGCATAGCCGGGGAGCTGTTTTTT.

The gene calls are TRBV9 and TRBJ1-4; D remains unclear. This CDR3 has 14 residues. With 2 bases removed from V and 4 bases from J, the gap between germline ends came to 9 bases. Germline V gene lookup returns CDR1 SGDLS and CDR2 YYNGEE. The CDR3 region is CASSVGGLNEKLFF. The CDR3 nucleotides are TGTGCCAGCAGCGTGGGAGGTCTTAATGAAAAACTGTTTTTT.

This clone showed up just a few times. The CDR3 loop is CASSHSPTSGGLLSYNEQFF. CDR3 sequence (DNA): TGTGCCAGCAGCCATAGCCCGACTAGCGGGGGGCTCCTCTCCTACAATGAGCAGTTCTTC. V usage is TRBV3-1 (or the pseudogene TRBV3-2) and J usage is TRBJ2-1; TRBD2 matches 13 bases. Trimming removed 3 bases from V and 0 bases from J; junction bases left unmatched: 11. CDR1 is LGHDT and CDR2 is YNNKEL in the germline V gene (reference sequence). The CDR3 runs 20 residues.

The rearrangement links TRBV21-1 to TRBJ1-1. TRBV21-1 is listed as a pseudogene. This CDR3 region has 18 residues. The CDR3 region has the DNA TGTGCCAGCAGCACCCAAGGACATCGGAGCGGGGCGAACACTGAAGCTTTCTTT. It yields the protein CASSTQGHRSGANTEAFF.

The rearrangement uses TRBV7-6 and TRBJ1-2, with D maybe TRBD1 (5 bases). Between the trimmed V and J ends, which lost 4 bases and 5 bases, there was a span of 14 bases. The CDR3 spans 14 residues. The germline V gene has CDR1 SGHVS and CDR2 FNYEAQ. The CDR3 loop is CASSSPGLSYGYTF. CDR3 coding DNA: TGTGCCAGCAGCTCACCGGGACTCTCGTATGGCTACACCTTC.